These T cell receptor beta chains were read from a single sample in a study of blood T cell repertoires in COVID-19. Sequencing was performed with immunoSEQ multiplex PCR; in TCRdb, only in-frame clones are kept and a portion is missing. The repertoire holds about 180,000 clones, with about 81% as singletons. Sequenced material: peripheral blood. Source of these receptors: a woman older than 75 with COVID-19, enrolled during active disease. The CDR3 runs from the conserved cysteine through the conserved F or W. Fields, in order: D gene, clone size, J gene, CDR3 length, V gene, CDR3 DNA, CDR3 protein. D genes are given only for firm matches. Clone size is not always given. Where it is, it says once, few, many or a class for expanded clones.

d_call: TRBD1
clone_size: NA
j_call: TRBJ2-7
cdr3_length: 13
v_call: TRBV10-3
cdr3_nt: TGTGCCATCCGCGACAGGGTCACCTACGAGCAGTACTTC
cdr3_aa: CAIRDRVTYEQYF

d_call: NA
clone_size: NA
j_call: TRBJ1-3
cdr3_length: 14
v_call: TRBV2
cdr3_nt: TGTGCCAGCAGTGACAGGGTCTCTGGAAACACCATATATTTT
cdr3_aa: CASSDRVSGNTIYF

d_call: NA
clone_size: NA
j_call: TRBJ2-2
cdr3_length: 16
v_call: TRBV5-6
cdr3_nt: TGTGCCAGCAGCTTGTTAAACAGGGCCCCCACCGGGGAGCTGTTTTTT
cdr3_aa: CASSLLNRAPTGELFF

d_call: TRBD1
clone_size: few
j_call: TRBJ2-7
cdr3_length: 13
v_call: TRBV30
cdr3_nt: TGTGCCTGGGAGGGGACAGGGTCCCACGAGCAGTACTTC
cdr3_aa: CAWEGTGSHEQYF

d_call: TRBD1
clone_size: NA
j_call: TRBJ2-1
cdr3_length: 16
v_call: TRBV5-8
cdr3_nt: TGTGCCAGCAGCTCATACCGGGACAGCTATACCAATGAGCAGTTCTTC
cdr3_aa: CASSSYRDSYTNEQFF

d_call: TRBD1
clone_size: NA
j_call: TRBJ1-1
cdr3_length: 16
v_call: TRBV5-1
cdr3_nt: TGCGCCAGCAGCTTGGAAGGGACAGGGGGGAACACTGAAGCTTTCTTT
cdr3_aa: CASSLEGTGGNTEAFF

d_call: NA
clone_size: NA
j_call: TRBJ1-2
cdr3_length: 12
v_call: TRBV2
cdr3_nt: TGTGCCAGCAGTAACTTAAACTATGGCTACACCTTC
cdr3_aa: CASSNLNYGYTF

d_call: NA
clone_size: NA
j_call: TRBJ1-2
cdr3_length: 13
v_call: TRBV4-3
cdr3_nt: TGCGCCAGCAGCCATGGCAGGGACTATGGCTACACCTTC
cdr3_aa: CASSHGRDYGYTF

d_call: TRBD2
clone_size: NA
j_call: TRBJ2-7
cdr3_length: 15
v_call: TRBV7-9
cdr3_nt: TGTGCCAGCAGCTCGGCAACTAGCGGGGTATACGAGCAGTACTTC
cdr3_aa: CASSSATSGVYEQYF

d_call: NA
clone_size: NA
j_call: TRBJ2-7
cdr3_length: 13
v_call: TRBV2
cdr3_nt: TGTGCCAGCAGTGAAGCGGGCCTCTACGAGCAGTACTTC
cdr3_aa: CASSEAGLYEQYF

d_call: NA
clone_size: NA
j_call: TRBJ2-1
cdr3_length: 15
v_call: TRBV11-2
cdr3_nt: TGTGCCAGCGCCCGGAACAGGAACCCCCAGGATGAGCAGTTCTTC
cdr3_aa: CASARNRNPQDEQFF

d_call: NA
clone_size: NA
j_call: TRBJ1-5
cdr3_length: 12
v_call: TRBV15
cdr3_nt: TGTGCCACCAGCAGACAGGGTCAGCCCCAGCATTTT
cdr3_aa: CATSRQGQPQHF

d_call: TRBD1
clone_size: NA
j_call: TRBJ1-1
cdr3_length: 16
v_call: TRBV5-4
cdr3_nt: TGTGCCAGCAGTCCACCCGGGACAGAGGTCCTCACTGAAGCTTTCTTT
cdr3_aa: CASSPPGTEVLTEAFF

d_call: TRBD1
clone_size: NA
j_call: TRBJ1-2
cdr3_length: 16
v_call: TRBV27
cdr3_nt: TGTGCCAGCAGTTTCCGCGTGGCCGGGACAGCCTATGGCTACACCTTC
cdr3_aa: CASSFRVAGTAYGYTF

d_call: TRBD1
clone_size: NA
j_call: TRBJ2-1
cdr3_length: 15
v_call: TRBV10-2
cdr3_nt: TGCGCCAGCAGAGCCGGGACAGGGTCTTACAATGAGCAGTTCTTC
cdr3_aa: CASRAGTGSYNEQFF

d_call: TRBD2
clone_size: NA
j_call: TRBJ2-7
cdr3_length: 12
v_call: TRBV2
cdr3_nt: TGTGCCAGCAGGAGTGACCGACTAGCGAAAGGCTTC
cdr3_aa: CASRSDRLAKGF

d_call: TRBD2
clone_size: NA
j_call: TRBJ2-1
cdr3_length: 16
v_call: TRBV4-2
cdr3_nt: TGTGCCAGCAGCCAAGGCGACGGGACTAGGCCCAATGAGCAGTTCTTC
cdr3_aa: CASSQGDGTRPNEQFF

d_call: TRBD1
clone_size: NA
j_call: TRBJ2-4
cdr3_length: 17
v_call: TRBV11-3
cdr3_nt: TGTGCCAGCAGCCAAGAGACAGGGATACTAGCCAAAAACATTCAGTACTTC
cdr3_aa: CASSQETGILAKNIQYF

d_call: TRBD1
clone_size: once
j_call: TRBJ1-4
cdr3_length: 17
v_call: TRBV6-6
cdr3_nt: TGTGCCAGCAGTCCTCGACAGGGAGGCTCAACTAATGAAAAACTGTTTTTT
cdr3_aa: CASSPRQGGSTNEKLFF

d_call: TRBD1
clone_size: once
j_call: TRBJ1-2
cdr3_length: 13
v_call: TRBV2
cdr3_nt: TGTGCCAGCAGTTACAGGGGATCCTATGGCTACACCTTC
cdr3_aa: CASSYRGSYGYTF

d_call: NA
clone_size: NA
j_call: TRBJ1-2
cdr3_length: 13
v_call: TRBV2
cdr3_nt: TGTGCCAGCAGTGAGGCAGGGCTCGGTGGCTACACCTTC
cdr3_aa: CASSEAGLGGYTF

d_call: NA
clone_size: few
j_call: TRBJ2-7
cdr3_length: 15
v_call: TRBV12-5
cdr3_nt: TGTGCTAGTGGTCCTCCCAGGGGTAGCTCCTACGAGCAGTACTTC
cdr3_aa: CASGPPRGSSYEQYF

d_call: TRBD1
clone_size: NA
j_call: TRBJ1-5
cdr3_length: 15
v_call: TRBV2
cdr3_nt: TGTGCCAGCAGGGTCGGGACAGGGGTTGAGCAGCCCCAGCATTTT
cdr3_aa: CASRVGTGVEQPQHF

d_call: NA
clone_size: NA
j_call: TRBJ2-7
cdr3_length: 14
v_call: TRBV5-8
cdr3_nt: TGTGCCAGCAGCTTGTATCGTACTCTTGGCGAGCAGTACTTC
cdr3_aa: CASSLYRTLGEQYF

d_call: NA
clone_size: NA
j_call: TRBJ2-7
cdr3_length: 15
v_call: TRBV21-1
cdr3_nt: TGTGCCAGCAGCAAACTGCTGAACTGGTCCTACGAGCAGTACTTC
cdr3_aa: CASSKLLNWSYEQYF

d_call: TRBD2
clone_size: NA
j_call: TRBJ2-3
cdr3_length: 17
v_call: TRBV5-1
cdr3_nt: TGCGCCAGCAGCTTGGGTGTCTCTAGCGGGAGACTAGATACGCAGTATTTT
cdr3_aa: CASSLGVSSGRLDTQYF

d_call: NA
clone_size: once
j_call: TRBJ2-6
cdr3_length: 15
v_call: TRBV7-2
cdr3_nt: TGTGCCAGCAGAAGAGGGGGACCTGGGGCCAACGTCCTGACTTTC
cdr3_aa: CASRRGGPGANVLTF

d_call: TRBD2
clone_size: once
j_call: TRBJ2-1
cdr3_length: 15
v_call: TRBV7-2
cdr3_nt: TGTGCCAGCAGCCTGGCCGGGGGGACCTTCAATGAGCAGTTCTTC
cdr3_aa: CASSLAGGTFNEQFF

d_call: NA
clone_size: few
j_call: TRBJ1-2
cdr3_length: 14
v_call: TRBV5-4
cdr3_nt: TGTGCCAGCAGCTTGGAGAGGAAGAACTATGGCTACACCTTC
cdr3_aa: CASSLERKNYGYTF

d_call: TRBD2
clone_size: NA
j_call: TRBJ2-2
cdr3_length: 16
v_call: TRBV29-1
cdr3_nt: TGCAGCGTTGGAGGACTAGCGGGACAAAACACCGGGGAGCTGTTTTTT
cdr3_aa: CSVGGLAGQNTGELFF

d_call: TRBD1
clone_size: NA
j_call: TRBJ1-1
cdr3_length: 15
v_call: TRBV7-8
cdr3_nt: TGTGCCAGCAGTATCTGGAGGGGGCGGACCCCTGAAGCTTTCTTT
cdr3_aa: CASSIWRGRTPEAFF

d_call: NA
clone_size: few
j_call: TRBJ2-5
cdr3_length: 16
v_call: TRBV5-1
cdr3_nt: TGCGCCAGCAGCCCAGGAGGGCTAGGGGCAGGAGAGACCCAGTACTTC
cdr3_aa: CASSPGGLGAGETQYF

d_call: NA
clone_size: NA
j_call: TRBJ1-4
cdr3_length: 14
v_call: TRBV27
cdr3_nt: TGTGCCAGCAGTTTACGGGGGAAGAGTGAAAAACTGTTTTTT
cdr3_aa: CASSLRGKSEKLFF

d_call: NA
clone_size: NA
j_call: TRBJ2-5
cdr3_length: 15
v_call: TRBV29-1
cdr3_nt: TGCAGCGTTGTTCCCACAGGAGGGCCCGGAGAGACCCAGTACTTC
cdr3_aa: CSVVPTGGPGETQYF

d_call: NA
clone_size: NA
j_call: TRBJ2-6
cdr3_length: 18
v_call: TRBV9
cdr3_nt: TGTGCCAGCAGCCCCGAGGAGGATCCGGTGTATGGGGCCAACGTCCTGACTTTC
cdr3_aa: CASSPEEDPVYGANVLTF

d_call: NA
clone_size: NA
j_call: TRBJ1-2
cdr3_length: 14
v_call: TRBV5-6
cdr3_nt: TGTGCCAGCAGCTCTTGGACAGAGATCTATGGCTACACCTTC
cdr3_aa: CASSSWTEIYGYTF

d_call: NA
clone_size: NA
j_call: TRBJ1-6
cdr3_length: 13
v_call: TRBV14
cdr3_nt: TGTGCCAGCTGCCGCGTCAGGGATTCACCCCTCCACTTT
cdr3_aa: CASCRVRDSPLHF

d_call: NA
clone_size: NA
j_call: TRBJ1-5
cdr3_length: 15
v_call: TRBV19
cdr3_nt: TGTGCCAGTAGTGTCCAGGGTCGTGACAATCAGCCCCAGCATTTT
cdr3_aa: CASSVQGRDNQPQHF

d_call: TRBD2
clone_size: NA
j_call: TRBJ2-5
cdr3_length: 15
v_call: TRBV2
cdr3_nt: TGTGCCAGCAGTGATCCGGGAGGGCAAGGAGAGACCCAGTACTTC
cdr3_aa: CASSDPGGQGETQYF

d_call: NA
clone_size: NA
j_call: TRBJ1-2
cdr3_length: 13
v_call: TRBV6-5
cdr3_nt: TGTGCCAGCAGTCCCGGGTTTGGGTATGGCTACACCTTC
cdr3_aa: CASSPGFGYGYTF

d_call: NA
clone_size: once
j_call: TRBJ1-2
cdr3_length: 15
v_call: TRBV3-1/TRBV3-2
cdr3_nt: TGTGCCAGCAGCCAAGAAGGCTCCAGGGTAGGCGGCTACACCTTC
cdr3_aa: CASSQEGSRVGGYTF